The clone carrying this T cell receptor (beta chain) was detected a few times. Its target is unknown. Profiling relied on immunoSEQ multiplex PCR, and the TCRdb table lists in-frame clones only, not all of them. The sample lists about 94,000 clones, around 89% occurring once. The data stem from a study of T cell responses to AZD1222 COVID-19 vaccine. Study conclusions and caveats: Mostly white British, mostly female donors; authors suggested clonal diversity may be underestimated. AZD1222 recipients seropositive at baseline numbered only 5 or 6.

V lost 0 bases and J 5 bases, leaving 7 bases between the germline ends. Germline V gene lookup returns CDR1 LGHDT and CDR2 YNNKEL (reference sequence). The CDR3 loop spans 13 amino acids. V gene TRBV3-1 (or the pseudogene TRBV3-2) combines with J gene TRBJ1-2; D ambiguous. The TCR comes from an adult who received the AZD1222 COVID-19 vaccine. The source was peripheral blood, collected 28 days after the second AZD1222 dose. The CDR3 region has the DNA TGTGCCAGCAGCCAAGAGATGAAGTATGGCTACACCTTC. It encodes CASSQEMKYGYTF.